A single sample gave rise to the 20 T cell receptor beta chains below, sequenced in a study of beta chain features in type 1 diabetes. General observations from the study: Among patients with Type 1 diabetes, TCRB CDR3s were moderately but significantly shorter in every one of the four CD4+ subsets.

No antigen is known for these receptors. Reverse transcribing all isolated RNA meant expressed TCRB transcripts were sequenced. Assay: immunoSEQ multiplex PCR; the TCRdb copy retains only in-frame clones and omits some. The sample yields some 330,000 clones, over 10% seen once. The sequenced sample was naive CD4+ T cells from blood. These TCRs come from a woman younger than 30 with type 1 diabetes.

This clone was detected only a few times. This rearrangement joins TRBV5-4 to TRBJ2-7; 12 nucleotides align to TRBD1. Germline trimming cut 4 bases from V and 5 bases from J; bases unmatched to any gene: 10. Germline assignment: CDR1 SGHNT and CDR2 YYREEE (reference sequence). The CDR3 extends over 16 amino acids. This chain's CDR3 is CASSLPGTGGANEQYF. CDR3 nucleotides: TGTGCCAGCAGCCTTCCCGGGACAGGGGGCGCGAACGAGCAGTACTTC.

The V gene is TRBV4-1, the J gene TRBJ2-1, with 12 bases identical to TRBD2. This CDR3 is 16 amino acids long. V lost 1 base and J lost 13; bases outside the gene matches: 11. Germline values: CDR1 MGHRA, CDR2 YSYEKL. The chain's CDR3 is CASSQGRTSGNQQQFF. The CDR3 DNA follows: TGCGCCAGCAGCCAAGGACGGACTAGCGGGAATCAACAACAGTTCTTC.

The chain combines TRBV19 with TRBJ1-2; possibly TRBD1 for D (5 bases). Trimming removed 7 bases at V and 2 bases at J, with 11 bases between. CDR1 and CDR2 (germline): LNHDA, SQIVND (reference sequence). The CDR3 totals 13 residues. This CDR3 is CASIPDNNYGYTF. CDR3 nucleotide sequence: TGTGCCAGTATTCCGGACAACAACTATGGCTACACCTTC.

This clone was picked up a small number of times. The chain employs TRBV5-4 and TRBJ2-5; 8 bases agree with TRBD1. V shed 9 bases, J shed 3 bases, and the junction held 10 bases outside the gene matches. Germline CDR1 SGHNT, CDR2 YYREEE (reference sequence). There are 14 residues in the CDR3. The CDR3: CAIRPGQEKETQYF. The CDR3, as DNA: TGTGCCATCCGGCCGGGACAGGAGAAAGAGACCCAGTACTTC.

This clone came up a few times. The V call is TRBV6-6, the J call TRBJ2-1; 10 positions agree with TRBD2. Trimming at V came to 6 bases and at J to 7 bases, leaving 12 bases not matched to a gene. CDR1 is MNHNY and CDR2 is SVGAGI in the germline V gene (reference sequence). The CDR3 sequence is 16 residues long. The CDR3 is CASSDPAGGPGNEQFF. The CDR3 DNA follows: TGTGCCAGCAGCGACCCAGCGGGAGGGCCGGGAAATGAGCAGTTCTTC.

The gene calls are TRBV18 and TRBJ1-1; D gene unclear. The V and J ends lost 2 bases and 7 bases respectively, with 11 bases between them. Germline V gene lookup returns CDR1 KGHSH and CDR2 LQKENI. The CDR3 has 13 amino acids. CDR3 in amino acids: CASSPDRQVEAFF. CDR3 coding DNA: TGTGCCAGCTCACCAGATCGCCAGGTTGAAGCTTTCTTT.

V usage is TRBV18 and J usage is TRBJ2-1; D not resolved. This CDR3 has 15 residues. Germline CDR1 and CDR2: KGHSH and LQKENI. The V and J ends lost 8 bases and 0 bases respectively, with 14 bases between them. DNA for the CDR3: TGTGCCAGCGCCCCCCCGGTTTACTCCTACAATGAGCAGTTCTTC. Residues: CASAPPVYSYNEQFF. The full variable domain, its missing parts supplied by reference TRBV18 and TRBJ2-1, is NAGVMQNPRHLVRRRGQEARLRCSPMKGHSHVYWYRQLPEEGLKFMVYLQKENIIDESGMPKERFSAEFPKEGPSILRIQQVVRGDSAAYFCASAPPVYSYNEQFFGPGTRLTVL.

The chain uses TRBV19 and TRBJ2-3; TRBD1 is a possible D gene (7 bases). Germline values: CDR1 LNHDA, CDR2 SQIVND (reference sequence). CDR3 length: 16 residues. The V end was cut by 5 bases, the J end by 5 bases, with 20 bases between. This CDR3 is CASSVDTGVEGDTQYF. Here the CDR3 DNA reads TGTGCCAGTAGTGTTGACACAGGGGTGGAGGGAGATACGCAGTATTTT. Based on the CDR3 plus reference TRBV19 and TRBJ2-3, the full variable domain is DGGITQSPKYLFRKEGQNVTLSCEQNLNHDAMYWYRQDPGQGLRLIYYSQIVNDFQKGDIAEGYSVSREKKESFPLTVTSAQKNPTAFYLCASSVDTGVEGDTQYFGPGTRLTVL.

This clone showed up just a few times. This sequence joins TRBV4-3 and TRBJ2-3; TRBD2 aligns across 11 bases. Germline V gene data show CDR1 as LGHNA and CDR2 as YSLEER. This CDR3 has 16 residues. The junction had 5 bases not matched to a gene; V was cut back by 4 bases and J by 2 bases. Here the CDR3 reads CASSPGLAESTDTQYF. Here the CDR3 DNA reads TGCGCCAGCAGCCCGGGACTAGCGGAGTCCACAGATACGCAGTATTTT.

The chain has TRBV2 and TRBJ1-1; possibly TRBD1 for D (5 bases). V was cut by 4 bases and J by 1 base, with 10 bases left in between. Germline V lookup: CDR1 SNHLY, CDR2 FYNNEI. The CDR3 extends over 14 amino acids. CDR3 sequence reads: CASSGGATNTEAFF. The CDR3 DNA reads TGTGCCAGCAGTGGTGGGGCTACGAACACTGAAGCTTTCTTT. The whole variable domain, filled in from reference TRBV2 and TRBJ1-1, reads EPEVTQTPSHQVTQMGQEVILRCVPISNHLYFYWYRQILGQKVEFLVSFYNNEISEKSEIFDDQFSVERPDGSNFTLKIRSTKLEDSAMYFCASSGGATNTEAFFGQGTRLTVV.

This clone was recorded a few times. Other nucleotide sequences from this sample produce the same CDR3. The J gene is TRBJ1-4, the V gene TRBV18; possibly TRBD1 for D (6 bases). V gave up 3 bases and J gave up 2 bases, with 7 bases separating them. Germline CDR1 reads KGHSH; CDR2 reads LQKENI. The CDR3 is made up of 14 amino acids. CDR3 DNA sequence: TGTGCCAGCTCACCGGGGGCGACTAATGAAAAACTGTTTTTT. Translation gives CASSPGATNEKLFF.

This clone has more than one count but fewer than ten. The chain couples TRBV30 to TRBJ2-1; maybe TRBD2 (6 bases). The V gene lost 1 base and the J gene lost 6 bases, with 13 bases spanning the gap. The CDR3 consists of 14 residues. Germline-derived CDR1 and CDR2 are GTSNPN and SVGIG (reference sequence). CDR3 sequence (DNA): TGTGCCTGGAGTGCCCTGGTCGGGAGCAATGAGCAGTTCTTC. It encodes CAWSALVGSNEQFF.

V usage is TRBV27 and J usage is TRBJ2-5; no definite D call. Germline values: CDR1 MNHEY, CDR2 SMNVEV (reference sequence). The CDR3 length is 12 residues. V gave up 3 bases and J gave up 0 bases, with 2 bases separating them. The CDR3 spells CASSFNQETQYF. DNA of the CDR3: TGTGCCAGCAGTTTCAACCAAGAGACCCAGTACTTC.

The chain recombines TRBV27 with TRBJ2-3; D is perhaps TRBD2 (5 bases). Germline CDR1 and CDR2: MNHEY and SMNVEV (reference sequence). CDR3 size: 15 residues. V lost 5 bases, J lost 6 bases, and 18 bases lay in between. The CDR3 coding sequence is TGTGCCAGCAGTCCCAACCCGGTAGCGACGGATACGCAGTATTTT. This gives the protein CASSPNPVATDTQYF.

The rearrangement links TRBV5-1 to TRBJ2-7; TRBD2 agrees at 7 bases. Unmatched junction bases numbered 13, after V lost 6 bases and J lost 7 bases. This CDR3 comprises 14 residues. Germline V gene data show CDR1 as SGHRS and CDR2 as YFSETQ. CDR3 sequence reads: CASMPSGVAGEQYF. The CDR3 DNA sequence: TGCGCCAGCATGCCGAGCGGGGTCGCGGGAGAGCAGTACTTC.

The chain joins TRBV30 to TRBJ2-7; D call uncertain. The CDR3 loop spans 12 amino acids. V shed 2 bases and J shed 4 bases, with 9 bases lying between them. CDR1 is GTSNPN and CDR2 is SVGIG in the germline V gene (reference sequence). CDR3 in DNA: TGTGCCTGGAGTCTTCTCGGTTACGAGCAGTACTTC. This sequence encodes CAWSLLGYEQYF.

The chain links TRBV15 to TRBJ2-1; 12 nucleotides align to TRBD2. The trim removed 4 bases at V and 5 bases at J, leaving 3 bases unmatched. CDR1 and CDR2 from the germline V gene are LNHNV and YYDKDF (reference sequence). This CDR3 comprises 15 residues. CDR3 bases: TGTGCCACCAGCACAGGACTAGCGGGAAACAATGAGCAGTTCTTC. Amino acid sequence: CATSTGLAGNNEQFF.

This clone was recorded a few times. The rearrangement links TRBV14 to TRBJ2-5; D possibly corresponds to TRBD1 (5 bases). CDR3 length: 13 amino acids. V lost 0 bases to trimming and J lost 11 bases, with 13 bases between them. Germline CDR1 SGHDN, CDR2 FVKESK. CDR3 loop: CASSQDVHRSQYF. The CDR3, as DNA: TGTGCCAGCAGCCAAGATGTTCACAGGTCGCAGTACTTC.

The chain employs TRBV4-3 and TRBJ2-7; 8 nucleotides line up with TRBD2. The length of the CDR3 is 15 residues. V dropped 0 bases and J dropped 7; count of bases not matched to a gene: 8. CDR1 LGHNA and CDR2 YSLEER come from the germline V gene. CDR3 protein: CASSQDISGIREQYF. Here the CDR3 DNA reads TGCGCCAGCAGCCAAGATATTAGCGGGATAAGGGAGCAGTACTTC.

The chain employs TRBV2 and TRBJ2-7, with 12 positions matching TRBD2. CDR1 is SNHLY and CDR2 is FYNNEI in the germline V gene. V was clipped by 6 bases and J by 4 bases; unmatched bases: 7. This CDR3 contains 15 residues. Here the CDR3 DNA reads TGTGCCAGCAGAGAGACTAGCGGGAGAGGGTACGAGCAGTACTTC. The encoded protein is CASRETSGRGYEQYF.